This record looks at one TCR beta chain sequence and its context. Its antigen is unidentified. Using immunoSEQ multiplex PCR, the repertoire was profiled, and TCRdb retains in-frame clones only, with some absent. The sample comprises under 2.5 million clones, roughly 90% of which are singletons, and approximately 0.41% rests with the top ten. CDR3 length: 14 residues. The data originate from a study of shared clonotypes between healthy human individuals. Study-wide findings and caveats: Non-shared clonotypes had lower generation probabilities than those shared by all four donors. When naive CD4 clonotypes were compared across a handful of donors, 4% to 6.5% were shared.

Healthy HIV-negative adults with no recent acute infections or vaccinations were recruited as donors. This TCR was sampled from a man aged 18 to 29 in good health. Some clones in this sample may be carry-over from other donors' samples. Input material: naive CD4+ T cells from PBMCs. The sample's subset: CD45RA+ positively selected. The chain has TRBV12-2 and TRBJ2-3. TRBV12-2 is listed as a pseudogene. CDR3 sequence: CASRLVGGLDTQYF. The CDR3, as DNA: TGTGCAAGTCGCTTAGTAGGTGGCCTGGATACGCAGTATTTT.